Here is one T cell receptor beta chain with its context. This sample stems from a study of blood T cell repertoires in COVID-19. Turning to the study itself: Samples of COVID-19 (acute and convalescent) were obtained from the United States, Italy and Spain. In each case, the material was cDNA or gDNA derived from T cells, B-cell-depleted T cells, or PBMCs.

Trimming removed 5 bases at V and 6 bases at J, with 13 bases between. The CDR3 runs 13 residues. Per the germline V gene, CDR1 is SNHLY and CDR2 is FYNNEI. In the original processing: Amplification with reference gene primers provided the estimates of nucleated cell counts. TCRdb keeps only in-frame clones here, not all; method: immunoSEQ multiplex PCR. V and J calls and clone size are given by that table; D and trimming were obtained from the DNA. The data hold 170,000 or so clones, with around three quarters observed a single time. The sequence came from a man aged 65 to 85 with active or convalescent COVID-19. The chain carries TRBV2 and TRBJ1-2, with D perhaps TRBD1 (6 bases). The sequencing input was peripheral blood. The CDR3 bases are TGTGCCAGCAGTTCCGGGACAATGAATGGCTACACCTTC. Its translation is CASSSGTMNGYTF.